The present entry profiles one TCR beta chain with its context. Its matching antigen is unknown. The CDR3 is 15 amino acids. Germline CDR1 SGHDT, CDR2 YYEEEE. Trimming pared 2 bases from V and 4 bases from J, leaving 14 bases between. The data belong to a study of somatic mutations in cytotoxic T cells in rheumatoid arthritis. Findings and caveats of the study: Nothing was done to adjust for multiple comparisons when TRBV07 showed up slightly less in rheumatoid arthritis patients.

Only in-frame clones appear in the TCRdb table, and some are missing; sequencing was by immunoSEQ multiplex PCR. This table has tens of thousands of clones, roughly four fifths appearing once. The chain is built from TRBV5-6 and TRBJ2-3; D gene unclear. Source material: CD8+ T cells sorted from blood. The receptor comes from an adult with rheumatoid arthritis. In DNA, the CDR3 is TGTGCCAGCAGCTTCGTGCCTACTGGGGCAGATACGCAGTATTTT. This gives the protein CASSFVPTGADTQYF. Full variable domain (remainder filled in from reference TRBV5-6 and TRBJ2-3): DAGVTQSPTHLIKTRGQQVTLRCSPKSGHDTVSWYQQALGQGPQFIFQYYEEEERQRGNFPDRFSGHQFPNYSSELNVNALLLGDSALYLCASSFVPTGADTQYFGPGTRLTVL.